A single sample is the source of the 21 T cell receptor beta chains below, sequenced in a study of T-cell memory formation after mild COVID-19. MiXCR, applied by TCRdb to the 5' RACE reads, yields one record per CDR3 protein. The repertoire has approximately 560,000 distinct CDR3 sequences, roughly a sixth of them found once; the top ten carry about 8.6%. Input material: PBMCs or a T cell subset sorted from them (not recorded which). These receptors all stem from an adult woman who had mild COVID-19 (a few samples of this study predate the infection). Cell type and time point are not known.

The chain carries TRBV7-9 and TRBJ2-1, with D unresolved. The CDR3 has 14 amino acids. Deletions cut 2 bases from V and 8 bases from J, with 13 bases between. The germline CDR1 and CDR2 sequences are SEHNR and FQNEAQ (reference sequence). CDR3 in amino acids: CASSLLGSMDEQFF. The CDR3 DNA follows: TGTGCCAGCAGCTTACTTGGTAGTATGGATGAGCAGTTCTTC.

In its sample, this clonotype was seen a few times. V gene TRBV9 combines with J gene TRBJ2-3; possibly TRBD2 for D (6 bases). V lost 4 bases and J 0 bases, leaving 12 bases between the germline ends. CDR3 length: 15 amino acids. Germline V CDR1 and CDR2: SGDLS, YYNGEE. CDR3 region: CASSLDYSSTDTQYF. CDR3 nucleotides: TGTGCCAGCAGCCTGGACTACTCAAGCACAGATACGCAGTATTTT.

This clonotype has more than one count but fewer than ten. This sequence joins TRBV5-1 and TRBJ2-1, with D possibly matching TRBD1 (6 bases). Germline V CDR1 and CDR2: SGHRS, YFSETQ. V lost 3 bases and J lost 4, with 14 bases in between. The CDR3 runs to 15 residues. The CDR3 bases are TGCGCCAGCAGCTCTGGACGGGACAAATACAATGAGCAGTTCTTC. The encoded protein is CASSSGRDKYNEQFF. Variable domain in full (rest from reference TRBV5-1 and TRBJ2-1): KAGVTQTPRYLIKTRGQQVTLSCSPISGHRSVSWYQQTPGQGLQFLFEYFSETQRNKGNFPGRFSGRQFSNSRSEMNVSTLELGDSALYLCASSSGRDKYNEQFFGPGTRLTVL.

The J gene is TRBJ2-1, the V gene TRBV6-1, with a weak D call TRBD1 (5 bases). The V gene's germline CDR1 is MNHNS and CDR2 SASEGT. This CDR3 spans 14 amino acids. V was pared by 4 bases and J by 6 bases, with 13 bases between. DNA of the CDR3: TGTGCCAGCAGTGTCGACGTTAGGGGCAATGAGCAGTTCTTC. Its translation: CASSVDVRGNEQFF.

This clonotype has a handful of counts. V gene TRBV24-1 combines with J gene TRBJ2-7; 10 bases are a match to TRBD2. Unmatched junction bases numbered 2, after V lost 4 bases and J lost 3 bases. From germline, CDR1 is KGHDR and CDR2 SFDVKD. CDR3 length: 14 amino acids. In DNA, the CDR3 is TGTGCCACCAGTGACCCTAGCGGGAGCTACGAGCAGTACTTC. It encodes CATSDPSGSYEQYF.

This clonotype was recorded many times. CDR3 loop: CASSYPHSGNSGEQYF. CDR3 nucleotides: TGTGCCAGCAGTTACCCGCACTCGGGGAATTCCGGCGAGCAGTACTTC. The chain joins TRBV6-6 to TRBJ2-7; D perhaps matches TRBD2 (5 bases). The CDR3 runs 16 residues. Trimming removed 2 bases at V and 6 bases at J, with 20 bases between. Germline V gene data show CDR1 as MNHNY and CDR2 as SVGAGI (reference sequence).

The rearrangement links TRBV12-3 or TRBV12-4 to TRBJ2-4; D is unresolved. The ends were cut back, 3 bases at V and 1 base at J, with 7 bases in the middle. The CDR3 is made up of 14 amino acids. The CDR3 DNA follows: TGTGCCAGCAGTTTTTCACGGGCCAAAAACATTCAGTACTTC. This translates into CASSFSRAKNIQYF.

The chain links TRBV10-3 to TRBJ2-7; 9 bases are shared with TRBD2. This CDR3 region has 17 residues. The V gene's germline CDR1 is ENHRY and CDR2 SYGVKD. The trim removed 3 bases at V and 4 bases at J, leaving 13 bases unmatched. CDR3 sequence (DNA): TGTGCCATCAGTGATCAAGGCGGGGGGGCCTCGGGGTACGAGCAGTACTTC. Its protein is CAISDQGGGASGYEQYF.

The chain couples TRBV4-2 to TRBJ1-3; weak D call: TRBD1 (6 bases). The V end was cut by 0 bases, the J end by 0 bases, with 15 bases between. Germline loops: CDR1 LGHNA, CDR2 YNFKEQ. This CDR3 spans 18 amino acids. The CDR3 region is CASSQDTGGGHSGNTIYF. The CDR3 region has the DNA TGTGCCAGCAGCCAAGATACGGGGGGGGGACACTCTGGAAACACCATATATTTT.

The chain combines TRBV4-3 with TRBJ2-7, with TRBD1 matching 7 bases. After removal of 0 bases from V and 1 base from J, the junction contained 6 bases not matched to a gene. Germline values: CDR1 LGHNA, CDR2 YSLEER. The CDR3 totals 16 residues. The chain's CDR3 is CASSQDFEGASYEQYF. CDR3 bases: TGCGCCAGCAGCCAAGACTTTGAGGGGGCTTCCTACGAGCAGTACTTC.

This clonotype has only a few counts. CDR3 loop: CASSPGWGPKNTEAFF. The DNA for the CDR3 is TGTGCCAGCAGTCCAGGGTGGGGACCCAAGAACACTGAAGCTTTCTTT. The V call is TRBV27, the J call TRBJ1-1; D is perhaps TRBD1 (5 bases). This CDR3 is built from 16 residues. Germline assignment: CDR1 MNHEY and CDR2 SMNVEV (reference sequence). V lost 5 bases and J 1 base, leaving 17 bases between the germline ends.

This clonotype occurred many times. The J gene is TRBJ2-3, the V gene TRBV5-4; tentative D call: TRBD2 (7 bases). Germline assignment: CDR1 SGHNT and CDR2 YYREEE (reference sequence). The CDR3 spans 17 residues. V was trimmed by 4 bases and J by 0 bases, leaving 18 bases between them. CDR3 DNA sequence: TGTGCCAGCAGCGGACCGGGGGGCGCCTCTAGCACAGATACGCAGTATTTT. It encodes CASSGPGGASSTDTQYF.

This chain links TRBV19 with TRBJ1-5; D might be TRBD1 (6 bases). CDR1 and CDR2 (germline): LNHDA, SQIVND (reference sequence). The CDR3 is made up of 17 amino acids. Between the trimmed V and J ends, which lost 2 bases and 4 bases, there was a span of 18 bases. The CDR3 sequence is CASSITFRGPQNQPQHF. In nucleotides, the CDR3 is TGTGCCAGTAGTATAACGTTCAGGGGTCCCCAGAATCAGCCCCAGCATTTT.

This clonotype was found a few times. The chain links TRBV5-1 to TRBJ2-5, with 14 positions matching TRBD2. Germline CDR1 reads SGHRS; CDR2 reads YFSETQ. The length of the CDR3 is 21 residues. After removal of 1 base from V and 5 bases from J, the junction contained 19 bases not matched to a gene. CDR3 sequence: CASSLWGPTTGTSGSVETQYF. The CDR3 DNA follows: TGCGCCAGCAGCTTGTGGGGCCCGACGACCGGGACTAGCGGGAGTGTGGAGACCCAGTACTTC.

This chain connects TRBV12-3 or TRBV12-4 to TRBJ2-7; D gene unclear. The CDR3 is 14 residues long. V was shortened by 5 bases and J by 7 bases, with 18 bases between the two germline ends. This CDR3 reads CASSPQAAGMEQYF. CDR3 DNA sequence: TGTGCCAGCAGTCCGCAGGCTGCCGGAATGGAGCAGTACTTC.

The chain uses TRBV7-6 and TRBJ1-5; D unresolved. This CDR3 is 14 amino acids long. V was clipped by 0 bases and J by 1 base, with 4 bases between them. Germline V CDR1 and CDR2: SGHVS, FNYEAQ. The CDR3 is CASSLADSNQPQHF. The CDR3 DNA reads as TGTGCCAGCAGCTTAGCGGACAGCAATCAGCCCCAGCATTTT.

The chain is built from TRBV25-1 and TRBJ1-2, with D perhaps TRBD1 (5 bases). The CDR3 has 13 amino acids. V dropped 4 bases and J dropped 8 bases, with 14 bases sitting between them. CDR1 MGHDK and CDR2 SYGVNS come from the germline V gene. The CDR3 spells CASSVGLPGGYTF. CDR3 DNA sequence: TGTGCCAGCAGTGTGGGACTCCCTGGGGGCTACACCTTC.

The V and J genes are TRBV6-5 and TRBJ1-5; tentative D call: TRBD1 (5 bases). The V and J ends lost 7 bases and 2 bases respectively, with 12 bases between them. This CDR3 is 14 amino acids long. Germline V gene lookup returns CDR1 MNHEY and CDR2 SVGAGI. Here the CDR3 reads CASTPAQGNQPQHF. CDR3 DNA: TGTGCCAGCACCCCGGCACAGGGCAATCAGCCCCAGCATTTT.

The gene calls are TRBV28 and TRBJ1-5, with a tentative D call TRBD1 (5 bases). The germline gives CDR1 MDHEN, CDR2 SYDVKM. With 7 bases removed from V and 5 bases from J, the gap between germline ends came to 15 bases. The CDR3 has 14 amino acids. This CDR3 is CASTSDSLYQPQHF. CDR3 in DNA: TGTGCCAGCACATCCGACAGTCTATATCAGCCCCAGCATTTT. Full variable domain (remainder filled in from reference TRBV28 and TRBJ1-5): DVKVTQSSRYLVKRTGEKVFLECVQDMDHENMFWYRQDPGLGLRLIYFSYDVKMKEKGDIPEGYSVSREKKERFSLILESASTNQTSMYLCASTSDSLYQPQHFGDGTRLSIL.

This clonotype was seen more than once but under ten times. The V call is TRBV20-1, the J call TRBJ2-7; a possible D gene is TRBD1 (6 bases). This CDR3 spans 14 amino acids. Trimming pared 2 bases from V and 3 bases from J, leaving 14 bases between. The germline gives CDR1 DFQATT, CDR2 SNEGSKA (reference sequence). For the CDR3, the DNA is TGCAGTGCTAGACGGGCAGGGGCTGACTACGAGCAGTACTTC. Its protein is CSARRAGADYEQYF.

This clonotype turned up a few times. The V call is TRBV20-1, the J call TRBJ1-6; TRBD1 agrees at 8 bases. The CDR3 runs to 13 residues. V lost 0 bases and J lost 11; bases outside the gene matches: 3. Germline values: CDR1 DFQATT, CDR2 SNEGSKA (reference sequence). CDR3 amino acids: CSARDQGAAPLHF. CDR3 bases: TGCAGTGCTAGAGATCAGGGGGCTGCACCCCTCCACTTT.